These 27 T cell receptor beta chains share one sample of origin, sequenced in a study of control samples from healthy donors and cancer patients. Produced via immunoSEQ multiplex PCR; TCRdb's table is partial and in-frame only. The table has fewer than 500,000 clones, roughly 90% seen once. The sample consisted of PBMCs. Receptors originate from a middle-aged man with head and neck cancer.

The CDR3 nucleotides are TGCGCCAGCACCCCGACCGGAACCCAACAAACTGAAGCTTTCTTT. Translation: CASTPTGTQQTEAFF. The rearrangement joins TRBV5-1 to TRBJ1-1; D not resolved. V was shortened by 6 bases and J by 5 bases, with 20 bases between the two germline ends. Germline V CDR1 and CDR2: SGHRS, YFSETQ. The CDR3 loop spans 15 amino acids.

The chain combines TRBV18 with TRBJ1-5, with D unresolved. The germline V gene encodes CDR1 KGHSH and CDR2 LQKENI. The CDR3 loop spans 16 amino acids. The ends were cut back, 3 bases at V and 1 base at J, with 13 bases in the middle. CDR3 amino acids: CASSPFVRASNQPQHF. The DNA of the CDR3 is TGTGCCAGCTCACCCTTCGTGCGGGCGAGCAATCAGCCCCAGCATTTT.

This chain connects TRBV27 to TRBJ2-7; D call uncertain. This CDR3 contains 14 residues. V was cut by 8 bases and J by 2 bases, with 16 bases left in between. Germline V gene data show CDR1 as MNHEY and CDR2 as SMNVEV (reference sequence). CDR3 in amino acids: CASGNRFGAYEQYF. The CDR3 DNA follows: TGTGCCAGCGGAAACCGGTTTGGGGCCTACGAGCAGTACTTC.

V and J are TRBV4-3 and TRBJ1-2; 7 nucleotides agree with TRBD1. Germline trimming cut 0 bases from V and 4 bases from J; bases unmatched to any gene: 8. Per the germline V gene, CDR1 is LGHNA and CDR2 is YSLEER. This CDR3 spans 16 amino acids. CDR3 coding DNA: TGCGCCAGCAGCCAAGAAATCGGTACAGGGGCCTATGGCTACACCTTC. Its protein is CASSQEIGTGAYGYTF.

CDR3 coding DNA: TGTGCTAGTGGTTTCGGGGACAGTACCTACGAGCAGTACTTC. Protein product: CASGFGDSTYEQYF. The chain combines TRBV12-5 with TRBJ2-7, with 7 bases lining up with TRBD1. The CDR3 covers 14 residues. V was pared by 3 bases and J by 2 bases, with 4 bases of the junction left unmatched. Germline assignment: CDR1 LGHNT and CDR2 FRNRAP.

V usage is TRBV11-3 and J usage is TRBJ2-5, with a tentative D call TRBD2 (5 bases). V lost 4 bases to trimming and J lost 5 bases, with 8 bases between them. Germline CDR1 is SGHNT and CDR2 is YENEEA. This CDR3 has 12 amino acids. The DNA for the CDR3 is TGTGCCAGCAGCTCAAGCGGCGAGACCCAGTACTTC. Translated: CASSSSGETQYF.

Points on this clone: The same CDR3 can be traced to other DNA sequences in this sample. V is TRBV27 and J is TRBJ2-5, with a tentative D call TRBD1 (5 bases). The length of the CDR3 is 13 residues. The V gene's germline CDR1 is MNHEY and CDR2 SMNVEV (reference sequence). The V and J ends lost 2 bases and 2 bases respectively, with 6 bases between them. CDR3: CASSLRGQETQYF. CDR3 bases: TGTGCCAGCAGTTTAAGGGGACAAGAGACCCAGTACTTC.

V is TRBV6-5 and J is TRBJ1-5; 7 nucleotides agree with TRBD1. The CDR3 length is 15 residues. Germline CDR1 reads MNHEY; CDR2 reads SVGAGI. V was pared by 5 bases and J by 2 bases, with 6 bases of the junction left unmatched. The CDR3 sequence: CASSPTGPGNQPQHF. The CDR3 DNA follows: TGTGCCAGCAGTCCGACAGGGCCTGGCAATCAGCCCCAGCATTTT.

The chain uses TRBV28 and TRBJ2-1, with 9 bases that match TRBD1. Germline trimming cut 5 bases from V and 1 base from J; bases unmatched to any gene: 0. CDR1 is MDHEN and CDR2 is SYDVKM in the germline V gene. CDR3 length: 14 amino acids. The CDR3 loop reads CASSGQGSYNEQFF. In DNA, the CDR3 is TGTGCCAGCAGTGGACAGGGGTCCTACAATGAGCAGTTCTTC. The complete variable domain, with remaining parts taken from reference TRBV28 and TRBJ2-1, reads DVKVTQSSRYLVKRTGEKVFLECVQDMDHENMFWYRQDPGLGLRLIYFSYDVKMKEKGDIPEGYSVSREKKERFSLILESASTNQTSMYLCASSGQGSYNEQFFGPGTRLTVL.

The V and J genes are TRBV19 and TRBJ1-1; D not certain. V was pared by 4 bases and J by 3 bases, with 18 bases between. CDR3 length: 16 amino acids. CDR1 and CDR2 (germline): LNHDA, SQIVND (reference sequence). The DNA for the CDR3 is TGTGCCAGTAGTAACCTTGGACGAGTAAAGGACACTGAAGCTTTCTTT. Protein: CASSNLGRVKDTEAFF.

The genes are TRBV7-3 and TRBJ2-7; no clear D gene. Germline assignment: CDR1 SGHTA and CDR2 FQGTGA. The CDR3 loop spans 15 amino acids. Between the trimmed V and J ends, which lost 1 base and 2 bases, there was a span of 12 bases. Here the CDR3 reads CASSLRAGSPYEQYF. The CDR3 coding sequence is TGTGCCAGCAGCTTAAGGGCCGGCTCGCCCTACGAGCAGTACTTC.

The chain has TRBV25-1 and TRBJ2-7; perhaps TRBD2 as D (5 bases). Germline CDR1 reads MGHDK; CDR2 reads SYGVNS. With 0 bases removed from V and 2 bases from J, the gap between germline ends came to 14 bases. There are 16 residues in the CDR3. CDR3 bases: TGTGCCAGCAGTGAATATGAAGGGTGGGAGACCTACGAGCAGTACTTC. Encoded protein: CASSEYEGWETYEQYF.

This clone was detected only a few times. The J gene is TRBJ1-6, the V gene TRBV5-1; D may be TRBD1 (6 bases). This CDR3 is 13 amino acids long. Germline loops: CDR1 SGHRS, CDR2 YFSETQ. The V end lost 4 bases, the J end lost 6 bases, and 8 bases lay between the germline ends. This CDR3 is CASSGQSNSPLHF. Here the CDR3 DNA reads TGCGCCAGCAGCGGACAGAGTAATTCACCCCTCCACTTT.

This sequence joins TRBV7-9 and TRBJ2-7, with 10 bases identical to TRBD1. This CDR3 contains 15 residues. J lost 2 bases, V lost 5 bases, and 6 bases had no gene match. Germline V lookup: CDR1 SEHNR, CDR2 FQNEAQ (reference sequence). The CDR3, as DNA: TGTGCCAGCAGCCAGGGACAGGGGATTACCTACGAGCAGTACTTC. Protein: CASSQGQGITYEQYF.

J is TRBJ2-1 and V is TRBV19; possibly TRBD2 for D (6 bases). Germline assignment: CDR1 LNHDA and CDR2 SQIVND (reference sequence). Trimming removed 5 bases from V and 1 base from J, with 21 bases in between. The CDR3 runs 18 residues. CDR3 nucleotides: TGTGCCAGTAGTCCCCGGGCTTCCCCGGAGGGATCCTACAATGAGCAGTTCTTC. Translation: CASSPRASPEGSYNEQFF. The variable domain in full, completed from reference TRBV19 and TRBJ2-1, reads DGGITQSPKYLFRKEGQNVTLSCEQNLNHDAMYWYRQDPGQGLRLIYYSQIVNDFQKGDIAEGYSVSREKKESFPLTVTSAQKNPTAFYLCASSPRASPEGSYNEQFFGPGTRLTVL.

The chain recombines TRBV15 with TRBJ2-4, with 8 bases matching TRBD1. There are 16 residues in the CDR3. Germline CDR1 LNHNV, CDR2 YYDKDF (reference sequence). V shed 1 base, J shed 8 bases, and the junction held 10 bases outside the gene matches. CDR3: CATSRVVLTGEDIQYF. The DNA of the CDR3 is TGTGCCACCAGCAGAGTGGTTTTGACAGGGGAGGACATTCAGTACTTC. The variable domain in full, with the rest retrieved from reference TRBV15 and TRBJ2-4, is DAMVIQNPRYQVTQFGKPVTLSCSQTLNHNVMYWYQQKSSQAPKLLFHYYDKDFNNEADTPDNFQSRRPNTSFCFLDIRSPGLGDTAMYLCATSRVVLTGEDIQYFGAGTRLSVL.

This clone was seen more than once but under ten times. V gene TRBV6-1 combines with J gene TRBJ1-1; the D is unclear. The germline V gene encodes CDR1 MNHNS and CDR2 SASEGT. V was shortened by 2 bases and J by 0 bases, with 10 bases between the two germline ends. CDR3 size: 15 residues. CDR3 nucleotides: TGTGCCAGCAGTGAATGGGGAGGGATGAACACTGAAGCTTTCTTT. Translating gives CASSEWGGMNTEAFF.

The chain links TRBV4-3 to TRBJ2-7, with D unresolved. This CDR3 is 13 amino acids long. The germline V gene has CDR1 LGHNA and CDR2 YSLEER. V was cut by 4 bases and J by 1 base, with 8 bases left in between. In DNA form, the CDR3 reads TGCGCCAGCAGCCCGAGAGTTTCCTACGAGCAGTACTTC. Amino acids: CASSPRVSYEQYF.

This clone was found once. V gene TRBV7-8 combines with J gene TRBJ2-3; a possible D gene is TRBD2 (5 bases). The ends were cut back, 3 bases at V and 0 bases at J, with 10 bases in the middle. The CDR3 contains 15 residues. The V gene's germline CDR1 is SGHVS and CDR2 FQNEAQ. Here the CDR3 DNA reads TGTGCCAGCAGCTTCGAGCGGATTAGCACAGATACGCAGTATTTT. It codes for CASSFERISTDTQYF.

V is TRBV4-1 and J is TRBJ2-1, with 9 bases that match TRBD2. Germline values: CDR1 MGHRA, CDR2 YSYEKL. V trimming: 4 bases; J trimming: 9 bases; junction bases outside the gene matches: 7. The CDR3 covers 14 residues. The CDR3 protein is CASSLRGGPVEQFF. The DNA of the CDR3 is TGCGCCAGCAGCCTGCGGGGGGGTCCGGTTGAGCAGTTCTTC.

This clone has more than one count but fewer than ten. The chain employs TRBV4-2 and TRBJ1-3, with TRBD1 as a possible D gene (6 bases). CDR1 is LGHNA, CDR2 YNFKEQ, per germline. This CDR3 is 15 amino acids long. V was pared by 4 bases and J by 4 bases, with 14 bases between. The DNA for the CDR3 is TGTGCCAGCAGCCCCCCAAGGGGGTCCGGAAACACCATATATTTT. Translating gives CASSPPRGSGNTIYF.

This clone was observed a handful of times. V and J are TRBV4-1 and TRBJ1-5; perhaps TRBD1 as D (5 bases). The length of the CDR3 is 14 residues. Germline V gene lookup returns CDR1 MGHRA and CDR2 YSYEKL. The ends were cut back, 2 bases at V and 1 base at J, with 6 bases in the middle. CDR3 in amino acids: CASSQQGSNQPQHF. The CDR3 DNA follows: TGCGCCAGCAGCCAACAGGGAAGCAATCAGCCCCAGCATTTT.

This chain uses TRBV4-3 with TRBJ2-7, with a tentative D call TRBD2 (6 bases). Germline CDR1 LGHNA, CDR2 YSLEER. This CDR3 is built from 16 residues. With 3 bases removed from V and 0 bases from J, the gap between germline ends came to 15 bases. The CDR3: CASSHSLGGPSYEQYF. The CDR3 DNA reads TGCGCCAGCAGCCACTCCCTCGGGGGACCCTCCTACGAGCAGTACTTC.

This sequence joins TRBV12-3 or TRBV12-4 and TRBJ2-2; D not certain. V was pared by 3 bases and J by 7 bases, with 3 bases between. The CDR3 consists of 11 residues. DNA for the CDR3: TGTGCCAGCAGTTTTCTCGGGGAGCTGTTTTTT. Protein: CASSFLGELFF.

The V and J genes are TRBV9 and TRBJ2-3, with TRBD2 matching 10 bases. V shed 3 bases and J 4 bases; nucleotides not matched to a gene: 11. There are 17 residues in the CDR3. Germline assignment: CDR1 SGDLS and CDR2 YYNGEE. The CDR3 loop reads CASSARTSGLLSDTQYF. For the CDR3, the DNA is TGTGCCAGCAGCGCGCGGACTAGCGGATTACTTTCAGATACGCAGTATTTT.

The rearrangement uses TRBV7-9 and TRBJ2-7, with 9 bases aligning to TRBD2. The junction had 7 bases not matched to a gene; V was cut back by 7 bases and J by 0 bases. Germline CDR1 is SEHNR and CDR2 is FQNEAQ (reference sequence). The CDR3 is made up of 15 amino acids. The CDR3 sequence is CASNLAGGSSYEQYF. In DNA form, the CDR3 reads TGTGCCAGCAATTTGGCGGGAGGGAGCTCCTACGAGCAGTACTTC.

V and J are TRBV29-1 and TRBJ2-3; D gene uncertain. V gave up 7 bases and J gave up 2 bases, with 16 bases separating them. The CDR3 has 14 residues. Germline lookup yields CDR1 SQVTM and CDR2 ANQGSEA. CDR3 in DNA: TGCAGCGGGGGAAGGGTTGGGTACACAGATACGCAGTATTTT. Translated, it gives CSGGRVGYTDTQYF.